The entry below gives a single T cell receptor (beta chain) sequence along with its context. With the read ending 3 residues before the CDR3 end, the germline J gene is used to fill in that end. Dot-blot hybridization genotyped cervical HPV amplified with MY09/MY11 PCR. Germline V gives CDR1 SGHTS, CDR2 YDEGEE. Unmatched junction bases numbered 1, after V lost 3 bases and J lost 5 bases. The CDR3 totals 14 residues. The data belong to a study of T cells in women clearing cervical HPV infection. Study overall: Controls gave blood once infection was undetectable; cases at lesion identification.

Only in-frame clones appear in the TCRdb table, and some are missing; sequencing was by immunoSEQ multiplex PCR. The sample has some 30,000 clones. Sequencing input: blood buffy coat. The origin of this receptor is a woman aged 18 to 75 with a cervical HPV16 infection that either progressed to CIN3+ or cleared (not recorded which). The chain uses TRBV5-8 and TRBJ2-7, with 14 bases lining up with TRBD2. CDR3 residues: CASSSGLAGDEQYF. CDR3 bases read: TGTGCCAGCAGCTCGGGACTAGCGGGGGACGAG.